These T cell receptor beta chains were read from a single sample in a study of cytomegalovirus exposure and HLA in healthy donors. The method was immunoSEQ multiplex PCR; TCRdb's version includes in-frame clones alone and lacks a portion of them. Its table lists roughly 75,000 clones. Sample: PBMCs. These receptors were obtained from a middle-aged man in good health and CMV-seronegative. Each CDR3 is given with its conserved first and last residue. A D gene is named only where the DNA matches it firmly.

v_gene	d_gene	j_gene	CDR3aa
TRBV5-1	-	TRBJ2-2	CASSFLHPENTGELFF
TRBV5-1	-	TRBJ2-7	CASSLRGTHTYEQYF
TRBV29-1	-	TRBJ2-3	CSVFGFRHLTTDTQYF
TRBV5-6	TRBD1	TRBJ1-4	CASSQQGWSPNEKLFF
TRBV28	-	TRBJ2-7	CATERTPPIEQYF
TRBV10-1	TRBD2	TRBJ2-1	CASSESGGIYNEQFF
TRBV7-6	TRBD1	TRBJ2-5	CASRGGAQETQYF
TRBV27	-	TRBJ1-5	CASSWGVGQPQHF
TRBV5-8	-	TRBJ1-3	CASSFRAGGSGNTIYF
TRBV7-2	-	TRBJ1-5	CASSLVGTTYSNQPQHF
TRBV19	TRBD2	TRBJ2-4	CASSIGGGWSKNIQYF
TRBV13	-	TRBJ1-3	CASSHRTVVQDTIYF
TRBV14	-	TRBJ1-3	CASSQDGVYSGNTIYF
TRBV30	-	TRBJ2-1	CAWSKEYNEQFF
TRBV6-6	-	TRBJ1-1	CASTRIDRIEAFF
TRBV5-1	TRBD1	TRBJ2-7	CASSLAGAGGRNLHEQYF
TRBV11-2	TRBD2	TRBJ2-7	CASSLLAGNYEQYF
TRBV4-3	-	TRBJ2-2	CASSQVPWGWEANTGELFF
TRBV5-1	TRBD2	TRBJ2-3	CASSLATSGGSRDTQYF
TRBV7-9	-	TRBJ2-5	CASSFRQAYQETQYF
TRBV5-6	TRBD1	TRBJ1-1	CASSSGQGAWGEAFF
TRBV10-1	-	TRBJ2-1	CASSARAQDNEQFF
TRBV30	TRBD1	TRBJ1-5	CAWSLGQPNQPQHF
TRBV9	TRBD2	TRBJ2-3	CASSLLYRPLAGADTQYF
TRBV5-1	TRBD1	TRBJ2-7	CASSTGQGFYEQYF
TRBV5-1	TRBD2	TRBJ2-7	CASSLDGLAGLEQYF
TRBV5-6	-	TRBJ1-1	CASSLNTAGDEAFF
TRBV19	-	TRBJ1-1	CASSIGQTNTEAFF
TRBV27	TRBD2	TRBJ2-1	CASSIAGASYNEQFF
TRBV14	TRBD1	TRBJ2-1	CASSPIQGNPYNEQFF
TRBV2	-	TRBJ2-7	CASSGRQSYEQYF
TRBV25-1	-	TRBJ1-3	CASSGGLLRNTIYF
TRBV5-1	-	TRBJ2-1	CASRFDRLNYNEQFF
TRBV19	-	TRBJ2-1	CASSIEEVSSYNEQFF
TRBV19	-	TRBJ1-4	CASSSRGRGREKLFF
TRBV28	TRBD1	TRBJ2-7	CASRPGQGYEQYF
TRBV5-6	TRBD2	TRBJ2-7	CASSVGILAGGREQYF
TRBV4-3	-	TRBJ2-1	CASSQDKSGDPLGEQFF
TRBV30	TRBD2	TRBJ2-7	CAWSVRTSGNEQYF
TRBV18	-	TRBJ1-4	CASSPSGTLTEKLFF
TRBV2	-	TRBJ2-5	CASSDRVAGRTQYF
TRBV15	TRBD2	TRBJ2-5	CATSRDTHGTSDQETQYF
TRBV5-5	-	TRBJ2-3	CASSLEVTSTDTQYF
TRBV4-1	TRBD1	TRBJ1-5	CASSQGQFSNQPQHF
TRBV10-3	-	TRBJ2-5	CAISESSAETQYF
TRBV11-2	-	TRBJ1-4	CASRTGNEKLFF
TRBV4-1	-	TRBJ1-5	CASSQDWGDQPQHF
TRBV28	TRBD1	TRBJ1-3	CASSPVDREANTIYF
TRBV7-9	TRBD1	TRBJ2-7	CASSLMTGDDEQYF
TRBV18	TRBD1	TRBJ1-1	CASSLDRATEAFF
TRBV7-9	TRBD2	TRBJ2-5	CASSLVGTSGQETQYF
TRBV2	TRBD2	TRBJ2-3	CASSPGTSGRSTDTQYF
TRBV29-1	-	TRBJ1-1	CSVATHGTEAFF
TRBV27	TRBD2	TRBJ2-7	CASSLALAGDEQYF
TRBV7-2	-	TRBJ1-2	CASTSRWGIWGYTF
TRBV30	TRBD2	TRBJ2-1	CACSAGTTYNEQFF
TRBV29-1	TRBD2	TRBJ2-3	CSVVLAGHTDTQYF
TRBV9	-	TRBJ2-3	CASSVVLGAVVDTQYF
TRBV10-1	-	TRBJ1-1	CASSESRGTEAFF
TRBV5-1	-	TRBJ1-2	CASSLSQGAIQGGYTF